What follows describes a single T cell receptor (beta chain). Produced via immunoSEQ multiplex PCR; TCRdb's table is partial and in-frame only. This table has tens of thousands of clones, over 80% appearing once. The length of the CDR3 is 16 residues. V lost 6 bases and J 1 base, leaving 18 bases between the germline ends. Germline CDR1 is KGHSH and CDR2 is LQKENI. The data derive from a study of T cell changes during pregnancy in multiple sclerosis. The receptor's source is a female donor in good health, enrolled as a control in a pregnancy study. The material sequenced was CD4+ T cells from peripheral blood mononuclear cells, taken in the third trimester of pregnancy. The chain carries TRBV18 and TRBJ1-1; TRBD1 might be the D (6 bases). The CDR3 loop reads CASSGGQALRNTEAFF. CDR3 nucleotides: TGTGCCAGCTCCGGGGGGCAGGCCCTGCGGAACACTGAAGCTTTCTTT.